The clone carrying this TCR beta chain was observed a single time. Losses at the gene ends were 3 bases for V and 0 bases for J; bases not matched to a gene: 8. CDR3 length: 16 amino acids. Germline V gene lookup returns CDR1 LNHDA and CDR2 SQIVND (reference sequence). As originally analysed: Using reference gene primer amplification, nucleated cell counts were estimated. Method: immunoSEQ multiplex PCR; TCRdb's copy keeps in-frame clones and lacks some. That table supplies the V and J calls and clone size; D and trimming were determined from the DNA. In the table there are some 220,000 clones, almost 85% of which are singletons. The data belong to a study of blood T cell repertoires in COVID-19. Across the study: Collection of acute and convalescent COVID-19 samples took place in the United States, Italy and Spain. PBMCs, B-cell-depleted T cells, or T cells were the source of the cDNA or gDNA that made up the material.

The J gene is TRBJ2-7, the V gene TRBV19; 7 nucleotides line up with TRBD1. This receptor was identified in a man between 50 and 59 years old with acute or convalescent COVID-19. Sequenced input: peripheral blood. CDR3 coding DNA: TGTGCCAGTAGTATTCGGACAGGTGAACTCTCCTACGAGCAGTACTTC. This sequence encodes CASSIRTGELSYEQYF.